The 27 T cell receptor beta chains presented below share a single source sample, sequenced in a study of T cell repertoires in cytomegalovirus infection. The antigens for these receptors are not known. TCRdb ran MiXCR on the reads and lists one entry per CDR3 protein. The sample lists 750,000 to 950,000 distinct CDR3 sequences, roughly 28% occurring once. Sequenced here: cultured CD8+ T cells from PBMCs, sampled from culture after CMV antigen stimulation. The receptors shown here come from a human donor in good health (CMV status not recorded). Some clones in this sample may be carry-over from other donors' samples.

This clonotype was picked up one time. The V call is TRBV27, the J call TRBJ1-1; D is undetermined. This CDR3 region has 13 residues. Trimming took off 3 bases at V and 3 bases at J, with 8 bases between the two ends. Per the germline V gene, CDR1 is MNHEY and CDR2 is SMNVEV (reference sequence). For the CDR3, the DNA is TGTGCCAGCAGTTTTCAGGCCGACACTGAAGCTTTCTTT. This encodes CASSFQADTEAFF.

In this sample, this clonotype turned up a few times. The V call is TRBV7-9, the J call TRBJ1-5, with no clear D. CDR3 length: 13 amino acids. Germline assignment: CDR1 SEHNR and CDR2 FQNEAQ (reference sequence). V lost 7 bases and J lost 5, with 12 bases in between. CDR3 residues: CASTLTGDQPQHF. In nucleotides, the CDR3 is TGTGCCAGCACCCTTACGGGAGATCAGCCCCAGCATTTT. Full variable domain (missing parts from reference TRBV7-9 and TRBJ1-5): DTGVSQNPRHKITKRGQNVTFRCDPISEHNRLYWYRQTLGQGPEFLTYFQNEAQLEKSRLLSDRFSAERPKGSFSTLEIQRTEQGDSAMYLCASTLTGDQPQHFGDGTRLSIL.

In its sample, this clonotype was seen a few times. The chain uses TRBV7-6 and TRBJ2-3; D call uncertain. CDR3 length: 17 amino acids. Trimming took off 6 bases at V and 2 bases at J, with 21 bases between the two ends. The V gene's germline CDR1 is SGHVS and CDR2 FNYEAQ. In DNA, the CDR3 is TGTGCCAGCAGTGTAATCGGGTCCAGGAGCCCCACAGATACGCAGTATTTT. Its protein product is CASSVIGSRSPTDTQYF.

This clonotype was seen only a few times. This chain uses TRBV6-2 or TRBV6-3 with TRBJ2-7; TRBD2 agrees at 9 bases. The junction had 11 bases not matched to a gene; V was cut back by 2 bases and J by 3 bases. This CDR3 has 17 residues. CDR1 and CDR2 from the germline V gene are MNHEY and SVGEGT. The chain's CDR3 is CASSYASGEVLSYEQYV. Here the CDR3 DNA reads TGTGCCAGCAGTTACGCTAGCGGGGAAGTGTTGAGCTACGAGCAGTACGTC.

This chain connects TRBV14 to TRBJ2-6; tentatively, D is TRBD2 (5 bases). The V end lost 2 bases, the J end lost 0 bases, and 14 bases lay between the germline ends. The CDR3 contains 18 residues. From germline, CDR1 is SGHDN and CDR2 FVKESK. In DNA form, the CDR3 reads TGTGCCAGCAGCCAACCGGGATTTAGTAGCTCTGGGGCCAACGTCCTGACTTTC. Its protein is CASSQPGFSSSGANVLTF.

This clonotype was seen only once. CDR3 sequence reads: CSVELAGGGETQYF. The CDR3 bases are TGCAGCGTTGAGTTGGCAGGGGGAGGAGAGACCCAGTACTTC. The gene calls are TRBV29-1 and TRBJ2-5; tentative D call: TRBD1 (7 bases). The CDR3 loop spans 14 amino acids. The V gene's germline CDR1 is SQVTM and CDR2 ANQGSEA. The ends were cut back, 3 bases at V and 4 bases at J, with 15 bases in the middle. The variable domain in full, with the rest retrieved from reference TRBV29-1 and TRBJ2-5, is SAVISQKPSRDICQRGTSLTIQCQVDSQVTMMFWYRQQPGQSLTLIATANQGSEATYESGFVIDKFPISRPNLTFSTLTVSNMSPEDSSIYLCSVELAGGGETQYFGPGTRLLVL.

Ten or more counts support this clonotype. This chain connects TRBV12-3 or TRBV12-4 to TRBJ1-1; no reliable D call. The germline V and J ends were trimmed by 4 bases and 4 bases, with 13 bases remaining between them. The CDR3 runs to 14 residues. The CDR3 reads CASSSSVMGTEAFF. Written as DNA, the CDR3 is TGTGCCAGCAGTTCCTCTGTAATGGGCACTGAAGCTTTCTTT.

The V gene is TRBV5-6, the J gene TRBJ2-7, with a possible D match to TRBD2 (6 bases). The CDR3 is 12 residues long. Germline assignment: CDR1 SGHDT and CDR2 YYEEEE. Deletions cut 4 bases from V and 12 bases from J, with 17 bases between. The DNA for the CDR3 is TGTGCCAGCAGCCCGGGACTCCAGGACCCGTACTTC. Encoded protein: CASSPGLQDPYF.

The sample holds many counts of this clonotype. The chain links TRBV7-9 to TRBJ2-2, with 7 bases fitting TRBD1. With V trimmed by 5 bases and J by 0 bases, 6 bases remained unmatched. The V gene's germline CDR1 is SEHNR and CDR2 FQNEAQ (reference sequence). CDR3 length: 16 residues. CDR3 coding DNA: TGTGCCAGCAGCCACCGGGACAGTGCGAACACCGGGGAGCTGTTTTTT. This codes for CASSHRDSANTGELFF.

The V call is TRBV6-8, the J call TRBJ2-1; D is possibly TRBD2 (7 bases). V was pared by 0 bases and J by 4 bases, with 16 bases between. Germline V gene data show CDR1 as MNHGY and CDR2 as SAAAGT. The CDR3 is 17 amino acids. The CDR3 is CASSYSKREGHYNEQFF. For the CDR3, the DNA is TGTGCCAGCAGTTACTCGAAGAGGGAGGGACATTACAATGAGCAGTTCTTC.

In this sample, this clonotype turned up a few times. V and J are TRBV4-1 and TRBJ1-1; D gene ambiguous. Deletions cut 0 bases from V and 6 bases from J, with 8 bases between. The CDR3 has 13 residues. CDR1 MGHRA and CDR2 YSYEKL come from the germline V gene. The CDR3 region is CASSQDWESEAFF. CDR3 DNA: TGCGCCAGCAGCCAAGATTGGGAGTCTGAAGCTTTCTTT.

The CDR3 DNA is TGTGCCACCAGCAGACTAGCGGGGGGGTATTACAATGAGCAGTTCTTC. This sequence encodes CATSRLAGGYYNEQFF. The chain is built from TRBV15 and TRBJ2-1; 12 bases line up with TRBD2. CDR1 is LNHNV and CDR2 is YYDKDF in the germline V gene (reference sequence). This CDR3 is built from 16 residues. V trimming: 2 bases; J trimming: 4 bases; junction bases outside the gene matches: 3.

Many counts were recorded for this clonotype. The V and J genes are TRBV7-2 and TRBJ2-7; TRBD2 matches 10 bases. V lost 4 bases, J lost 4 bases, and 7 bases stayed unmatched. Germline V gene data show CDR1 as SGHTA and CDR2 as FQGNSA. This CDR3 comprises 15 residues. The CDR3 DNA reads as TGTGCCAGCAGCTCCAAGCGGGGGGGCCCGTACGAGCAGTACTTC. It encodes CASSSKRGGPYEQYF.

The rearrangement uses TRBV7-9 and TRBJ2-5; 7 bases line up with TRBD1. The germline gives CDR1 SEHNR, CDR2 FQNEAQ (reference sequence). V shed 5 bases and J 4 bases; nucleotides not matched to a gene: 16. The CDR3 length is 17 residues. This CDR3 is CASSPARGRQPRETQYF. For the CDR3, the DNA is TGTGCCAGCAGCCCCGCTAGGGGGCGGCAGCCCCGAGAGACCCAGTACTTC.

This clonotype was detected ten times or more. CDR3: CASSYTPETSGQETQYF. CDR3 sequence (DNA): TGTGCCAGCAGTTACACCCCGGAGACTAGCGGCCAAGAGACCCAGTACTTC. V and J are TRBV6-2 or TRBV6-3 and TRBJ2-5, with 9 positions matching TRBD2. Looked up from germline, CDR1 is MNHEY and CDR2 is SVGEGT. The J segment lost 1 base and the V segment lost 2 bases, leaving 8 bases of the junction unmatched. This CDR3 is 17 amino acids long.

This clonotype was picked up one time. The chain has TRBV5-1 and TRBJ1-5; D gene unclear. Trimming left V 3 bases short and J 2 bases short, with 15 bases between. The CDR3 length is 16 residues. Looked up from germline, CDR1 is SGHRS and CDR2 is YFSETQ. CDR3 bases: TGCGCCAGCAGCTGGCTCGGTCCTTGGGGCAATCAGCCCCAGCATTTT. Its translation is CASSWLGPWGNQPQHF.

This clonotype turned up a few times. V is TRBV7-9 and J is TRBJ1-5, with 7 bases matching TRBD1. Germline-derived CDR1 and CDR2 are SEHNR and FQNEAQ (reference sequence). J was trimmed by 6 bases and V by 1 base; bases with no gene match: 12. CDR3 length equals 17 residues. The CDR3 DNA sequence: TGTGCCAGCAGCTTAGTAGCCCGACAGGGAGTCAGTCAGCCCCAGCATTTT. It translates to CASSLVARQGVSQPQHF.

The V call is TRBV19, the J call TRBJ1-1, with TRBD1 matching over 7 bases. Germline V gives CDR1 LNHDA, CDR2 SQIVND (reference sequence). CDR3 length equals 15 residues. Trimming cost V 3 bases and J 5 bases; bases outside gene matches: 9. The CDR3 spells CASSMKRQGRTEAFF. DNA for the CDR3: TGTGCCAGTAGTATGAAGAGACAGGGCCGGACTGAAGCTTTCTTT.

This clonotype came up a few times. The chain links TRBV2 to TRBJ2-5, with 12 bases aligning to TRBD1. Germline V lookup: CDR1 SNHLY, CDR2 FYNNEI. Trimming at V came to 8 bases and at J to 4 bases, leaving 11 bases not matched to a gene. There are 16 residues in the CDR3. CDR3 sequence: CASLRRDRGQIETQYF. In DNA form, the CDR3 reads TGTGCCAGCCTCCGTCGGGACAGGGGGCAAATAGAGACCCAGTACTTC.

In the case of this clonotype: A much larger clone differs by one base, so this may be a read error. In DNA, the CDR3 is TGTGCCAGCTGCGGCGAGGGCCGTACACTCAGGGCCTACAATGAGCAGTTCTTC. Translating gives CASCGEGRTLRAYNEQFF. The chain has TRBV7-4 and TRBJ2-1, with D perhaps TRBD1 or TRBD2 (5 bases each). In germline, CDR1 is SGHVT, CDR2 SQSDAQ. There are 18 residues in the CDR3. V was trimmed by 8 bases and J by 2 bases, leaving 25 bases between them. Together with reference TRBV7-4 and TRBJ2-1, the CDR3 gives the full variable domain: GAGVSQSPRYKVAKRGRDVALRCDSISGHVTLYWYRQTLGQGSEVLTYSQSDAQRDKSGRPSGRFSAERPERSVSTLKIQRTEQGDSAVYLCASCGEGRTLRAYNEQFFGPGTRLTVL.

In this sample, this clonotype turned up a few times. The chain is built from TRBV7-9 and TRBJ2-1; D uncertain. The CDR3 length is 11 residues. Trimming removed 6 bases at V and 5 bases at J, with 5 bases between. Germline V gives CDR1 SEHNR, CDR2 FQNEAQ (reference sequence). CDR3 region: CASRYDNEQFF. CDR3 nucleotides: TGTGCCAGCAGATACGACAATGAGCAGTTCTTC. The whole variable domain, filled in from reference TRBV7-9 and TRBJ2-1, reads DTGVSQNPRHKITKRGQNVTFRCDPISEHNRLYWYRQTLGQGPEFLTYFQNEAQLEKSRLLSDRFSAERPKGSFSTLEIQRTEQGDSAMYLCASRYDNEQFFGPGTRLTVL.

This clonotype was seen a single time. The J gene is TRBJ1-6, the V gene TRBV28; no reliable D call. Trimming removed 1 base at V and 6 bases at J, with 16 bases between. Germline CDR1 is MDHEN and CDR2 is SYDVKM. This CDR3 comprises 17 residues. This CDR3 is CASSLSVWEGGNSPLHF. CDR3 nucleotides: TGTGCCAGCAGTTTATCAGTGTGGGAGGGTGGTAATTCACCCCTCCACTTT.

This clonotype turned up a few times. The chain couples TRBV29-1 to TRBJ1-2; D may be TRBD1 (6 bases). V lost 7 bases, J lost 4 bases, and 16 bases lay in between. Germline assignment: CDR1 SQVTM and CDR2 ANQGSEA. This CDR3 is 13 amino acids long. CDR3 residues: CSDYTGGGYGYTF. The CDR3 nucleotides read TGCAGCGACTACACGGGGGGCGGCTATGGCTACACCTTC.

The chain is built from TRBV24-1 and TRBJ2-3; no definite D call. V lost 3 bases to trimming and J lost 3 bases, with 12 bases between them. The CDR3 runs to 15 residues. The germline V gene has CDR1 KGHDR and CDR2 SFDVKD. CDR3 bases: TGTGCCACCAGTGATCTCCAGGCCGTAACAGATACGCAGTATTTT. The encoded protein is CATSDLQAVTDTQYF.

This clonotype was detected only a few times. The chain combines TRBV7-9 with TRBJ2-1, with D perhaps given as TRBD1 or TRBD2 (6 bases each). This CDR3 spans 15 amino acids. The V end was cut by 10 bases, the J end by 7 bases, with 23 bases between. Germline CDR1 is SEHNR and CDR2 is FQNEAQ (reference sequence). The CDR3 DNA reads TGTGCCACCGAGCTCCCTGCCGGGGGCGCGAATGAGCAGTTCTTC. The encoded protein is CATELPAGGANEQFF.

At least ten counts were recorded for this clonotype. The CDR3 nucleotides read TGTGCCAGCAGCCCACTAGCGGGTGAGCAGTTCTTC. Its translation: CASSPLAGEQFF. The chain recombines TRBV7-9 with TRBJ2-1; 9 bases map to TRBD2. V was pared by 5 bases and J by 9 bases, with 2 bases of the junction left unmatched. Germline CDR1 is SEHNR and CDR2 is FQNEAQ (reference sequence). CDR3 length: 12 amino acids.

The V gene is TRBV3-1, the J gene TRBJ2-5; TRBD2 matches at 7 bases. Germline V CDR1 and CDR2: LGHDT, YNNKEL (reference sequence). V lost 1 base, J lost 0 bases, and 11 bases stayed unmatched. This CDR3 contains 18 residues. CDR3 in amino acids: CASSQGLRVAGNQETQYF. The CDR3 DNA is TGTGCCAGCAGCCAAGGCCTTAGGGTAGCGGGCAACCAAGAGACCCAGTACTTC.